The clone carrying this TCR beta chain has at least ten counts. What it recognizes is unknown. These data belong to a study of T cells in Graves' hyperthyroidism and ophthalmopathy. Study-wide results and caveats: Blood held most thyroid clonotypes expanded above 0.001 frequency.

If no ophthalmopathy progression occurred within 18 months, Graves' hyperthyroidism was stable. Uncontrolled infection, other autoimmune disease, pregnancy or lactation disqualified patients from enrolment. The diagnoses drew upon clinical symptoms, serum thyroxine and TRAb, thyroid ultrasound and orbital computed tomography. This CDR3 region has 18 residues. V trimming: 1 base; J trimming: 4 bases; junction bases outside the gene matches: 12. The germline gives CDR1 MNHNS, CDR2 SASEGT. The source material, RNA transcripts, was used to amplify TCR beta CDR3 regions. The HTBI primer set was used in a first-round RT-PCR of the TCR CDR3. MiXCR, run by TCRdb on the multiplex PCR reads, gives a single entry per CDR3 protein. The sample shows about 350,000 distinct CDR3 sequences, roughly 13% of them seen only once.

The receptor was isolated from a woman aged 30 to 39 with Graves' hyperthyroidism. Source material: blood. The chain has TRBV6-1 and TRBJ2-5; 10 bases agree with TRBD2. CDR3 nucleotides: TGTGCCAGCAGTGAAGGGCCTAGCGGGAGTGGTTCCCGAGAGACCCAGTACTTC. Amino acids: CASSEGPSGSGSRETQYF.